The next 15 T cell receptor beta chains were all read from a single sample in a study of T-cell reconstitution after alpha-beta-depleted transplantation in children. Unique molecular identifiers were used in preparing the TCRbeta library. TCRdb fed the PCR reads into MiXCR, producing one record per CDR3 protein. The table has 200,000 or so distinct CDR3 sequences, approximately 7% seen once. The specimen was PBMCs, collected before TCRalphabeta/CD19-depleted stem cell transplant. The receptors come from a boy younger than 10 with acute lymphoblastic leukemia, due to receive a stem cell transplant.

At least ten counts were recorded for this clonotype. The CDR3 coding sequence is TGTGCCATCAGTGTTGGTGTTACCACAGATACGCAGTATTTT. Translating it yields CAISVGVTTDTQYF. J is TRBJ2-3 and V is TRBV10-3, with unresolved D. The germline V gene has CDR1 ENHRY and CDR2 SYGVKD. V was trimmed by 4 bases and J by 2 bases, leaving 10 bases between them. There are 14 residues in the CDR3.

This clonotype occurred a few times. A much larger clone differs from this one at a single base, so this may be a read error. V and J are TRBV7-2 and TRBJ1-5, with TRBD1 matching over 7 bases. The length of the CDR3 is 13 residues. With V trimmed by 6 bases and J by 2 bases, 1 base remained unmatched. Germline lookup yields CDR1 SGHTA and CDR2 FQGNSA. As DNA, the CDR3 is TGTGCCAGCAGTGACAGGGGCAATCAGCCCCAGCATTTT. Translated: CASSDRGNQPQHF.

This clonotype came up many times. The chain couples TRBV11-2 to TRBJ1-4; D unclear. This CDR3 has 16 residues. Germline CDR1 reads SGHAT; CDR2 reads FQNNGV. Trimming shortened V by 2 bases and J by 4 bases, and 14 bases separated the two germline ends. The CDR3: CASSLFGSRINEKLFF. In nucleotides, the CDR3 is TGTGCCAGCAGCTTATTCGGTTCTCGCATTAATGAAAAACTGTTTTTT.

This clonotype was detected ten times or more. The CDR3 DNA reads as TGTGCCAGCAGTTACTCGATGTGGTCGGGGGGCCGTGCAGATACGCAGTATTTT. It encodes CASSYSMWSGGRADTQYF. The V gene is TRBV6-5, the J gene TRBJ2-3, with TRBD2 as a possible D gene (7 bases). The V end lost 0 bases, the J end lost 4 bases, and 20 bases lay between the germline ends. This CDR3 has 18 amino acids. Per germline, CDR1 MNHEY and CDR2 SVGAGI.

This clonotype was seen only a few times. The gene calls are TRBV20-1 and TRBJ1-1; TRBD1 agrees at 7 bases. This CDR3 spans 14 amino acids. From germline, CDR1 is DFQATT and CDR2 SNEGSKA (reference sequence). V trimming: 2 bases; J trimming: 4 bases; junction bases outside the gene matches: 7. CDR3 sequence reads: CSARRQGGPTEAFF. In nucleotides, the CDR3 is TGCAGTGCTAGAAGACAGGGTGGTCCCACTGAAGCTTTCTTT.

This clonotype was detected only a few times. The J gene is TRBJ2-2, the V gene TRBV9; D possibly corresponds to TRBD1 (7 bases). V was cut by 2 bases and J by 2 bases, with 13 bases left in between. The CDR3 length is 16 residues. CDR1 and CDR2 (germline): SGDLS, YYNGEE. This CDR3 is CASSVAGQQNTGELFF. In nucleotides, the CDR3 is TGTGCCAGCAGCGTCGCGGGACAGCAAAACACCGGGGAGCTGTTTTTT.

This clonotype was counted a few times. The chain recombines TRBV7-2 with TRBJ2-7; D is perhaps TRBD1 (5 bases). The germline CDR1 and CDR2 sequences are SGHTA and FQGNSA. The length of the CDR3 is 16 residues. V shed 4 bases and J shed 0 bases, with 16 bases lying between them. Here the CDR3 DNA reads TGTGCCAGCAGCTCCCGACAGCGATACCACTCCTACGAGCAGTACTTC. This encodes CASSSRQRYHSYEQYF. Full variable domain (missing parts from reference TRBV7-2 and TRBJ2-7): GAGVSQSPSNKVTEKGKDVELRCDPISGHTALYWYRQSLGQGLEFLIYFQGNSAPDKSGLPSDRFSAERTGGSVSTLTIQRTQQEDSAVYLCASSSRQRYHSYEQYFGPGTRLTVT.

This clonotype was picked up many times. The V call is TRBV9, the J call TRBJ1-2; D ambiguous. Trimming shortened V by 7 bases and J by 5 bases, and 9 bases separated the two germline ends. Per the germline V gene, CDR1 is SGDLS and CDR2 is YYNGEE. The length of the CDR3 is 11 residues. The CDR3 DNA reads TGTGCCAGCGGTCCCCGGTATGGCTACACCTTC. As protein: CASGPRYGYTF.

This clonotype was seen ten or more times. The chain combines TRBV20-1 with TRBJ1-4; TRBD1 matches 7 bases. Germline CDR1 reads DFQATT; CDR2 reads SNEGSKA (reference sequence). Germline trimming cut 6 bases from V and 4 bases from J; bases unmatched to any gene: 8. The CDR3 extends over 14 amino acids. The CDR3 region has the DNA TGCAGTGCCGCCGGCCAGGGGGGTAATGAAAAACTGTTTTTT. Translating it yields CSAAGQGGNEKLFF.

This clonotype has ten or more counts. This sequence joins TRBV5-5 and TRBJ2-1; the D gene could be TRBD1 or TRBD2 (6 bases each). CDR1 is SGHKS and CDR2 is YYEKEE in the germline V gene (reference sequence). V lost 4 bases, J lost 8 bases, and 16 bases lay in between. The CDR3 is 14 amino acids. The CDR3 region has the DNA TGTGCCAGCAGCGAATTGAGGGGGGTCGATGAGCAGTTCTTC. Amino acids: CASSELRGVDEQFF.

This clonotype was recorded at least ten times. The V call is TRBV5-6, the J call TRBJ2-5; D uncertain. This CDR3 comprises 15 residues. Germline assignment: CDR1 SGHDT and CDR2 YYEEEE. Trimming pared 1 base from V and 2 bases from J, leaving 12 bases between. The CDR3 DNA is TGTGCCAGCAGCTTGCAACCAGTCTTTCAAGAGACCCAGTACTTC. Amino acids: CASSLQPVFQETQYF.

The rearrangement uses TRBV6-5 and TRBJ1-2; D possibly corresponds to TRBD1 (6 bases). CDR1 and CDR2 (germline): MNHEY, SVGAGI. The CDR3 extends over 16 amino acids. Between the trimmed V and J ends, which lost 2 bases and 0 bases, there was a span of 13 bases. In DNA form, the CDR3 reads TGTGCCAGCAGTTACCTAGACAGGAGAGCTAACTATGGCTACACCTTC. Translating gives CASSYLDRRANYGYTF.

V usage is TRBV28 and J usage is TRBJ1-1; 10 bases line up with TRBD1. Trimming at V came to 5 bases and at J to 5 bases, leaving 8 bases not matched to a gene. Germline V lookup: CDR1 MDHEN, CDR2 SYDVKM. This CDR3 contains 15 residues. The CDR3 DNA follows: TGTGCCAGCAGTCTACCGGGACAGGGGAGGACTGAAGCTTTCTTT. Protein: CASSLPGQGRTEAFF.

There are many counts of this clonotype. The rearrangement joins TRBV6-5 to TRBJ2-7; D is perhaps TRBD1 or TRBD2 (5 bases each). Trimming removed 0 bases from V and 3 bases from J, with 12 bases in between. This CDR3 is 15 amino acids long. Per germline, CDR1 MNHEY and CDR2 SVGAGI. CDR3 nucleotide sequence: TGTGCCAGCAGTTACTCGCGACGGGACCTCTACGAGCAGTACTTC. Translated, it gives CASSYSRRDLYEQYF.

This clonotype was observed a handful of times. This chain uses TRBV7-3 with TRBJ2-1, with D perhaps TRBD1 or TRBD2 (7 bases each). The CDR3 extends over 14 amino acids. Germline lookup yields CDR1 SGHTA and CDR2 FQGTGA. Trimming removed 5 bases from V and 6 bases from J, with 14 bases in between. CDR3 sequence: CASSMAGGVNEQFF. CDR3 in DNA: TGTGCCAGCAGCATGGCAGGGGGGGTCAATGAGCAGTTCTTC.